This T cell receptor (beta chain) was identified in a study of technical replicates of blood from several donors. This CDR3 has 14 residues. Assay: immunoSEQ multiplex PCR; the TCRdb copy retains only in-frame clones and omits some. The table records 75,000 to 100,000 clones, around 96% of them present only once. The clonotype was recovered from a human donor in good health. The rearrangement links TRBV21-1 to TRBJ2-5; the table's TRBD1 call for D was not verified on the DNA. TRBV21-1 is noted as a pseudogene. Material for sequencing was T cells isolated from PBMCs. CDR3 protein: CASSKEGMKETQYF. The DNA of the CDR3 is TGTGCCAGCAGCAAAGAGGGGATGAAAGAGACCCAGTACTTC.